The 9 T cell receptor beta chains in this list originate from one sample, sequenced in a study of cytomegalovirus exposure and HLA in healthy donors. Primers: 60 Vbeta forward and 13 Jbeta reverse. The protocol was immunoSEQ multiplex PCR, while the TCRdb copy is restricted to in-frame clones and leaves out a portion. The table includes 150,000 to 200,000 clones, 70% to 80% detected once. Input material: PBMCs. The receptors originated from a woman aged 40 to 50 in good health and CMV-seronegative.

This sequence joins TRBV2 and TRBJ2-7, with 7 bases lining up with TRBD1. CDR1 SNHLY and CDR2 FYNNEI come from the germline V gene. J lost 0 bases, V lost 6 bases, and 2 bases had no gene match. The CDR3 covers 13 residues. In nucleotides, the CDR3 is TGTGCCAGCAGCAGGGACAGCTCCTACGAGCAGTACTTC. It encodes CASSRDSSYEQYF.

This clone was counted only a few times. The chain couples TRBV7-9 to TRBJ2-3, with D unclear. Trimming took 5 bases from V and 2 from J, leaving 5 bases between them. This CDR3 comprises 12 residues. CDR1 and CDR2 (germline): SEHNR, FQNEAQ (reference sequence). CDR3 nucleotides: TGTGCCAGCAGCCCAAACACAGATACGCAGTATTTT. Translation gives CASSPNTDTQYF.

The count of this clone is one. The chain joins TRBV12-2 to TRBJ2-7; the table's D call of TRBD2 was not tested on the DNA. TRBV12-2 is labeled a pseudogene. The CDR3 sequence is 15 residues long. CDR3 loop: CASRPWTSGSYEQYF. CDR3 nucleotide sequence: TGTGCAAGTCGCCCGTGGACTAGCGGGTCCTACGAGCAGTACTTC.

The chain is built from TRBV30 and TRBJ2-7; tentative D call: TRBD1 (8 bases). Trimming stripped 6 bases from V and 3 bases from J, with 12 bases between. In germline, CDR1 is GTSNPN, CDR2 SVGIG (reference sequence). The CDR3 is 12 amino acids. The CDR3 DNA reads as TGTGCCTGTCACAGGGGGGGCTACGAGCAGTACTTC. Translation gives CACHRGGYEQYF.

The chain is built from TRBV15 and TRBJ2-7; 7 nucleotides line up with TRBD2. V trimming: 1 base; J trimming: 0 bases; junction bases outside the gene matches: 6. CDR3 length equals 16 residues. Germline V gene lookup returns CDR1 LNHNV and CDR2 YYDKDF (reference sequence). CDR3 sequence: CATSRARGRLSYEQYF. CDR3 bases: TGTGCCACCAGCAGAGCGCGGGGGAGACTCTCCTACGAGCAGTACTTC.

The V and J genes are TRBV9 and TRBJ2-7, with TRBD1 identical over 7 bases. Per the germline V gene, CDR1 is SGDLS and CDR2 is YYNGEE. V dropped 6 bases and J dropped 4; count of bases not matched to a gene: 13. CDR3 length: 15 residues. The CDR3 DNA reads TGTGCCAGCATCTTCTCGGGACCACAGGGGTACGAGCAGTACTTC. Encoded protein: CASIFSGPQGYEQYF.

This clone was recorded a few times. The V and J genes are TRBV7-8 and TRBJ2-5, with D possibly matching TRBD1 (5 bases). Trimming took off 1 base at V and 2 bases at J, with 5 bases between the two ends. Germline values: CDR1 SGHVS, CDR2 FQNEAQ. This CDR3 comprises 13 residues. Here the CDR3 DNA reads TGTGCCAGCAGCTTAGGACAGCAAGAGACCCAGTACTTC. Translated: CASSLGQQETQYF.

The chain joins TRBV19 to TRBJ1-5, with 11 bases fitting TRBD1. V gave up 6 bases and J gave up 0 bases; unmatched junction bases: 7. This CDR3 has 17 residues. The germline gives CDR1 LNHDA, CDR2 SQIVND (reference sequence). The CDR3 loop is CASRRGQGVNSNQPQHF. The CDR3 nucleotides read TGTGCCAGTAGGAGGGGACAGGGGGTTAATAGCAATCAGCCCCAGCATTTT.

The CDR3 bases are TGTGCCAGCAGTCACCGGGACTACGAGCAGTACTTC. Amino acids: CASSHRDYEQYF. The V call is TRBV7-8, the J call TRBJ2-7; the D gene is possibly TRBD2 (5 bases). The CDR3 sequence is 12 residues long. V was trimmed by 6 bases and J by 3 bases, leaving 9 bases between them. Germline CDR1 SGHVS, CDR2 FQNEAQ.